The 3 T cell receptor beta chains in this list originate from one sample, sequenced in a study of T cell responses to AZD1222 COVID-19 vaccine (dated by TCRdb to about 2021). Library prep was done by the immunoSEQ multiplex PCR assay. Sourced from immuneACCESS, this table was stored by TCRdb with only in-frame sequences that have V and J called. A share of the clones is absent; for the studies checked, an unresolved V gene accounts for under half, and the remainder has no known explanation. Across this sample there are roughly 44,000 clones, with 75% to 85% seen only once. The leading ten clones occupy around 50% of the sample. Read against the paper, the sample's time point label means: baseline before first vaccination. Sequenced material: peripheral blood, taken on day 0 of AZD1222 vaccination. The origin of the receptors is an adult in good health.

About this clone: One end of the junction does not line up with germline, which may come from a read error. The chain uses TRBV2 and TRBJ2-7, with 7 bases aligning to TRBD2. Germline V lookup: CDR1 SNHLY, CDR2 FYNNEI. This CDR3 region has 12 residues. For the CDR3, the DNA is TGTGCCAGCAGTGACCGTGCGCGGGAGATAAGATTC. It yields the protein CASSDRAREIRF.

This rearrangement joins TRBV29-1 to TRBJ2-7, with 8 bases matching TRBD2. This CDR3 is built from 13 residues. Germline trimming cut 6 bases from V and 3 bases from J; bases unmatched to any gene: 7. Germline V gives CDR1 SQVTM, CDR2 ANQGSEA. This CDR3 is CSVGRGLGYEQYF. The CDR3 DNA follows: TGCAGCGTCGGGAGGGGACTGGGCTACGAGCAGTACTTC.

V usage is TRBV27 and J usage is TRBJ1-6, with 7 bases identical to TRBD1. Germline V gene data show CDR1 as MNHEY and CDR2 as SMNVEV (reference sequence). This CDR3 is 15 amino acids long. V shed 1 base and J 7 bases; nucleotides not matched to a gene: 4. The CDR3 region is CASSLWGQNNSPLHF. As DNA, the CDR3 is TGTGCCAGCAGTTTATGGGGACAGAACAATTCACCCCTCCACTTT.